This T cell receptor beta chain comes out of a study of cytomegalovirus exposure and HLA in healthy donors. Generated by immunoSEQ multiplex PCR, the TCRdb table keeps only in-frame clones and is missing some. The table includes under 300,000 clones, 90% detected once. V lost 0 bases and J lost 4, with 18 bases in between. This CDR3 region has 18 residues. CDR1 is LGHNA, CDR2 YNFKEQ, per germline. This receptor was taken from a woman between 18 and 29 years old in good health and CMV-seronegative. The chain joins TRBV4-2 to TRBJ2-2, with D possibly matching TRBD1 (5 bases). Material: PBMCs. The CDR3 reads CASSQDGEWGAGTGELFF. DNA for the CDR3: TGTGCCAGCAGCCAAGATGGGGAATGGGGCGCAGGCACCGGGGAGCTGTTTTTT.